One and the same sample provided the 25 T cell receptor beta chains below, sequenced in a study of blood T cells in healthy people across ages. Primed by a sample-barcoded 5' primer and a J-beta primer mix, a second PCR proceeded for 7 to 11 cycles. TCRdb fed the 5' RACE reads into MiXCR, producing one record per CDR3 protein. The sample shows fewer than 800,000 distinct CDR3 sequences, 49% of them seen only once. The source material was blood. The receptor set was obtained from a woman aged 55-69 years in good health.

This clonotype came up a few times. The V gene is TRBV27, the J gene TRBJ1-2; 7 bases are a match to TRBD1. Trimming at V came to 6 bases and at J to 4 bases, leaving 5 bases not matched to a gene. The CDR3 is 13 residues long. Germline-derived CDR1 and CDR2 are MNHEY and SMNVEV (reference sequence). The CDR3 is CASRQQGSYGYTF. DNA for the CDR3: TGTGCCAGCAGGCAACAGGGGAGCTATGGCTACACCTTC.

The chain couples TRBV5-6 to TRBJ1-2; perhaps TRBD1 as D (6 bases). The CDR3 covers 15 residues. Germline V gene data show CDR1 as SGHDT and CDR2 as YYEEEE. V lost 4 bases to trimming and J lost 0 bases, with 13 bases between them. The CDR3 region has the DNA TGTGCCAGCAGCCTCCGGGACACAACTAACTATGGCTACACCTTC. It codes for CASSLRDTTNYGYTF.

This clonotype was seen only once. The chain combines TRBV28 with TRBJ2-4; 10 bases line up with TRBD2. The DNA matches TRBJ2-7 better at its end, which makes the J call doubtful. The CDR3 sequence is 16 residues long. Germline lookup yields CDR1 MDHEN and CDR2 SYDVKM. The CDR3 sequence is CASSGTSPSGSDEQYF. CDR3 nucleotide sequence: TGTGCCAGCAGTGGGACAAGTCCTAGCGGGAGCGACGAGCAGTACTTC.

This clonotype has just a few counts. This chain uses TRBV5-1 with TRBJ2-3, with D possibly being TRBD2 (6 bases). The germline CDR1 and CDR2 sequences are SGHRS and YFSETQ. The V and J ends lost 7 bases and 2 bases respectively, with 17 bases between them. The CDR3 covers 15 residues. CDR3 nucleotides: TGCGCCAGCCGAGGAAGGCGGGATTCCACAGATACGCAGTATTTT. As protein: CASRGRRDSTDTQYF.

The J gene is TRBJ1-6, the V gene TRBV20-1, with D perhaps matching TRBD1 (5 bases). CDR1 DFQATT and CDR2 SNEGSKA come from the germline V gene (reference sequence). V was cut by 6 bases and J by 7 bases, with 19 bases left in between. This CDR3 is built from 15 residues. CDR3 in DNA: TGCAGTGCCCCCAGGGTGAGGGTAGCCAATTCACCCCTCCACTTT. It encodes CSAPRVRVANSPLHF.

In its sample, this clonotype was seen a few times. The chain couples TRBV20-1 to TRBJ1-6; D gene unclear. The germline gives CDR1 DFQATT, CDR2 SNEGSKA (reference sequence). There are 15 residues in the CDR3. Trimming shortened V by 6 bases and J by 6 bases, and 18 bases separated the two germline ends. CDR3 nucleotides: TGCAGTGCCGATGGGAAACAGTCCCTTAATTCACCCCTCCACTTT. Amino acids: CSADGKQSLNSPLHF.

The CDR3 loop is CASKIDREYTEAFF. CDR3 coding DNA: TGTGCCAGCAAAATTGACAGGGAATACACTGAAGCTTTCTTT. V and J are TRBV7-3 and TRBJ1-1; 7 bases match TRBD1. This CDR3 comprises 14 residues. The V gene's germline CDR1 is SGHTA and CDR2 FQGTGA. With 7 bases clipped from V and 3 bases from J, the junction kept 8 bases outside the gene matches.

The chain couples TRBV20-1 to TRBJ1-2; D is unclear. CDR3 length: 13 amino acids. Germline V gene data show CDR1 as DFQATT and CDR2 as SNEGSKA (reference sequence). Trimming shortened V by 0 bases and J by 7 bases, and 12 bases separated the two germline ends. The CDR3 sequence: CSAREPAGFGYTF. As DNA, the CDR3 is TGCAGTGCTAGAGAGCCCGCCGGGTTTGGCTACACCTTC.

The rearrangement joins TRBV29-1 to TRBJ2-1; a possible D gene is TRBD2 (6 bases). Germline lookup yields CDR1 SQVTM and CDR2 ANQGSEA. With 7 bases removed from V and 3 bases from J, the gap between germline ends came to 13 bases. The CDR3 loop spans 13 amino acids. The CDR3, as DNA: TGCAGCGCCGCCGGGAGAGGCTACAATGAGCAGTTCTTC. Its translation: CSAAGRGYNEQFF.

This clonotype was seen only a few times. This sequence joins TRBV7-8 and TRBJ2-7, with 7 bases aligning to TRBD1. V shed 0 bases, J shed 0 bases, and the junction held 8 bases outside the gene matches. The CDR3 extends over 17 amino acids. CDR1 SGHVS and CDR2 FQNEAQ come from the germline V gene. CDR3 DNA sequence: TGTGCCAGCAGCTTAGCGCTAGGACAGGAGAGCTCCTACGAGCAGTACTTC. This translates into CASSLALGQESSYEQYF. The variable domain in full, with the rest retrieved from reference TRBV7-8 and TRBJ2-7, is GAGVSQSPRYKVAKRGQDVALRCDPISGHVSLFWYQQALGQGPEFLTYFQNEAQLDKSGLPSDRFFAERPEGSVSTLKIQRTQQEDSAVYLCASSLALGQESSYEQYFGPGTRLTVT.

The table lists this clonotype with many counts. The chain carries TRBV28 and TRBJ2-1; D gene ambiguous. The ends were cut back, 3 bases at V and 4 bases at J, with 4 bases in the middle. CDR3 length equals 12 residues. The germline V gene encodes CDR1 MDHEN and CDR2 SYDVKM. CDR3 protein: CASSLVYNEQFF. In nucleotides, the CDR3 is TGTGCCAGCAGTTTGGTGTACAATGAGCAGTTCTTC.

This clonotype was counted between two and nine times. The chain uses TRBV4-3 and TRBJ2-3; possibly TRBD2 for D (7 bases). The CDR3 consists of 15 residues. CDR1 LGHNA and CDR2 YSLEER come from the germline V gene. Trimming left V 0 bases short and J 5 bases short, with 12 bases between. CDR3 nucleotides: TGCGCCAGCAGCCAAGACAGGGGAGGGAGAGATACGCAGTATTTT. It specifies CASSQDRGGRDTQYF.

This clonotype was found many times. J is TRBJ1-2 and V is TRBV7-2, with TRBD1 matching over 9 bases. This CDR3 has 15 amino acids. V shed 0 bases and J 5 bases; nucleotides not matched to a gene: 4. Germline CDR1 is SGHTA and CDR2 is FQGNSA. In nucleotides, the CDR3 is TGTGCCAGCAGCTTAGCGGGGACAGGGCTGTATGGCTACACCTTC. This translates into CASSLAGTGLYGYTF.

This clonotype was picked up a small number of times. CDR3 loop: CASSPLISGSLKTQYF. The DNA of the CDR3 is TGTGCCAGCAGCCCTTTGATTAGCGGCAGCTTAAAGACCCAGTACTTC. The V gene is TRBV7-2, the J gene TRBJ2-5; D might be TRBD2 (6 bases). The CDR3 sequence is 16 residues long. CDR1 and CDR2 (germline): SGHTA, FQGNSA. V was shortened by 5 bases and J by 6 bases, with 22 bases between the two germline ends.

This clonotype turned up a few times. This chain connects TRBV25-1 to TRBJ2-7, with 13 bases matching TRBD2. CDR1 is MGHDK and CDR2 is SYGVNS in the germline V gene. J was trimmed by 6 bases and V by 8 bases; bases with no gene match: 10. The CDR3 contains 15 residues. The CDR3 loop reads CASCPRLAGGGEQYF. The CDR3, as DNA: TGTGCCAGCTGCCCCCGACTAGCGGGAGGTGGCGAGCAGTACTTC.

This clonotype was seen a few times. J is TRBJ2-7 and V is TRBV7-2; possibly TRBD1 or TRBD2 for D (6 bases each). The CDR3 extends over 15 amino acids. The germline CDR1 and CDR2 sequences are SGHTA and FQGNSA. V gave up 5 bases and J gave up 8 bases, with 22 bases separating them. The CDR3 here is CASSGLGGGNGQQYF. CDR3 DNA sequence: TGTGCCAGCAGCGGCCTGGGGGGCGGCAACGGTCAGCAGTACTTC. The whole variable domain, filled in from reference TRBV7-2 and TRBJ2-7, reads GAGVSQSPSNKVTEKGKDVELRCDPISGHTALYWYRQSLGQGLEFLIYFQGNSAPDKSGLPSDRFSAERTGGSVSTLTIQRTQQEDSAVYLCASSGLGGGNGQQYFGPGTRLTVT.

The rearrangement joins TRBV2 to TRBJ1-5; TRBD1 might be the D (5 bases). The CDR3 is 14 residues long. From germline, CDR1 is SNHLY and CDR2 FYNNEI. Trimming cost V 3 bases and J 5 bases, with 11 bases left between them. The CDR3 loop reads CASSDIMGDQPQHF. CDR3 DNA sequence: TGTGCCAGCAGTGATATAATGGGGGATCAGCCCCAGCATTTT.

The V and J genes are TRBV3-1 and TRBJ2-1; 11 positions agree with TRBD2. Germline CDR1 LGHDT, CDR2 YNNKEL (reference sequence). V lost 0 bases, J lost 8 bases, and 3 bases stayed unmatched. The CDR3 consists of 15 residues. As DNA, the CDR3 is TGTGCCAGCAGCCAAGATAGCGGGAGGGCCGATGAGCAGTTCTTC. Protein sequence: CASSQDSGRADEQFF.

The chain employs TRBV3-1 and TRBJ2-2; possible D gene TRBD2, 5 bases. The germline gives CDR1 LGHDT, CDR2 YNNKEL (reference sequence). V gave up 4 bases and J gave up 8 bases, with 17 bases separating them. The CDR3 extends over 15 amino acids. The CDR3 nucleotides are TGTGCCAGCAGCCCGGATACCGGGATTAGAGGGGAGCTGTTTTTT. This translates into CASSPDTGIRGELFF.

The chain recombines TRBV5-1 with TRBJ2-7; 7 nucleotides match TRBD2. The V segment lost 6 bases and the J segment 1 base; nucleotides outside the gene matches: 10. The germline V gene encodes CDR1 SGHRS and CDR2 YFSETQ. The CDR3 extends over 15 amino acids. In DNA, the CDR3 is TGCGCCAGCAACCCTGGCGGGAGTGGGTCCTACGAGCAGTACTTC. Translating gives CASNPGGSGSYEQYF.

The chain joins TRBV7-2 to TRBJ2-3; D is possibly TRBD1 or TRBD2 (5 bases each). Per the germline V gene, CDR1 is SGHTA and CDR2 is FQGNSA. Deletions cut 2 bases from V and 5 bases from J, with 14 bases between. The CDR3 sequence is 15 residues long. CDR3: CASSLRVGRVDTQYF. The CDR3 DNA reads as TGTGCCAGCAGCTTAAGGGTGGGGCGGGTAGATACGCAGTATTTT. Together with reference TRBV7-2 and TRBJ2-3, the CDR3 gives the full variable domain: GAGVSQSPSNKVTEKGKDVELRCDPISGHTALYWYRQSLGQGLEFLIYFQGNSAPDKSGLPSDRFSAERTGGSVSTLTIQRTQQEDSAVYLCASSLRVGRVDTQYFGPGTRLTVL.

This clonotype was seen a handful of times. The V call is TRBV29-1, the J call TRBJ2-7, with 8 bases lining up with TRBD2. The germline V gene encodes CDR1 SQVTM and CDR2 ANQGSEA. Trimming took 0 bases from V and 4 from J; bases not matched to a gene: 8. The CDR3 contains 15 residues. CDR3 in DNA: TGCAGCGTTGAAGATCAAGCGGGAGCTGGGTACGAGCAGTACTTC. Translation gives CSVEDQAGAGYEQYF.

This clonotype appeared a few times. The V call is TRBV7-2, the J call TRBJ1-2, with D perhaps TRBD1 (5 bases). V was shortened by 3 bases and J by 0 bases, with 8 bases between the two germline ends. CDR1 and CDR2 (germline): SGHTA, FQGNSA. The CDR3 sequence is 14 residues long. CDR3 residues: CASSFLGANYGYTF. In DNA, the CDR3 is TGTGCCAGCAGCTTTCTGGGGGCTAACTATGGCTACACCTTC.

The chain recombines TRBV5-1 with TRBJ2-1; 15 bases align to TRBD2. V shed 4 bases and J 5 bases; nucleotides not matched to a gene: 16. This CDR3 comprises 20 residues. Germline lookup yields CDR1 SGHRS and CDR2 YFSETQ. In DNA form, the CDR3 reads TGCGCCAGCAGCGCCCAACCGGGACTAGCGGGAGGTCCGGAGGACAATGAGCAGTTCTTC. Encoded protein: CASSAQPGLAGGPEDNEQFF.

The chain links TRBV29-1 to TRBJ1-1; TRBD1 agrees at 8 bases. CDR3 length: 11 amino acids. CDR1 is SQVTM and CDR2 is ANQGSEA in the germline V gene. The J segment lost 3 bases and the V segment lost 7 bases, leaving 1 base of the junction unmatched. CDR3 nucleotides: TGCAGCGGGGGACAGGACACTGAAGCTTTCTTT. Its protein is CSGGQDTEAFF.